This TCR beta chain derives from a study of shared clonotypes between healthy human individuals. General study results and limits: Generally, naive subsets came out with larger estimated richness than memory subsets. Clonotypes which were not shared had lower generation probabilities than clonotypes that all four donors shared. What rarefaction showed was incomplete sorted-subset sequencing despite large depth.

The junction had 10 bases not matched to a gene; V was cut back by 2 bases and J by 4 bases. The CDR3 contains 16 residues. Germline V gene lookup returns CDR1 MNHNS and CDR2 SASEGT. Details on this clone: Its antigen is undetermined.

Profiling relied on immunoSEQ multiplex PCR, and the TCRdb table lists in-frame clones only, not all of them. This sample has about 710,000 clones; less than 80% occur once, and the top ten carry more than 1.5%. V usage is TRBV6-1 and J usage is TRBJ2-7; the match to TRBD2 covers 8 bases. The clonotype originates from a woman aged 25 to 39 in good health. The specimen sequenced was memory CD4+ T cells sorted from blood. Subset of the sample: CD45RA-negative fraction. The CDR3 nucleotides read TGTGCCAGCAGTGAAATCGGGGGGGCCCGGTGGTACGAGCAGTACTTC. It is translated as CASSEIGGARWYEQYF.